This T cell receptor (beta chain) is from a study of blood T cell repertoires in COVID-19. Looking at the study overall: Spain, Italy and the United States supplied samples that represented acute and convalescent COVID-19. PBMCs, B-cell-depleted T cells, or T cells provided the cDNA or gDNA that made up the material.

This clone appeared a few times. Original data processing: Amplification from reference gene primers served as the basis for estimated nucleated cell counts. Some clones are missing from TCRdb's copy, which holds only in-frame ones; the method was immunoSEQ multiplex PCR. V and J calls and clone size are given by that table; D and trimming were obtained from the DNA. The data show around 200,000 clones, roughly 84% seen once. The TCR was taken from a man aged 40-49 years with active or convalescent COVID-19. Input material: peripheral blood.

The CDR3 is CASSQSPSSVAYEQYF. CDR3 in DNA: TGCGCCAGCAGCCAATCTCCGTCTAGCGTAGCCTACGAGCAGTACTTC. The chain employs TRBV4-1 and TRBJ2-7, with D possibly matching TRBD2 (6 bases). Deletions cut 2 bases from V and 2 bases from J, with 16 bases between. The CDR3 has 16 amino acids. Germline assignment: CDR1 MGHRA and CDR2 YSYEKL.